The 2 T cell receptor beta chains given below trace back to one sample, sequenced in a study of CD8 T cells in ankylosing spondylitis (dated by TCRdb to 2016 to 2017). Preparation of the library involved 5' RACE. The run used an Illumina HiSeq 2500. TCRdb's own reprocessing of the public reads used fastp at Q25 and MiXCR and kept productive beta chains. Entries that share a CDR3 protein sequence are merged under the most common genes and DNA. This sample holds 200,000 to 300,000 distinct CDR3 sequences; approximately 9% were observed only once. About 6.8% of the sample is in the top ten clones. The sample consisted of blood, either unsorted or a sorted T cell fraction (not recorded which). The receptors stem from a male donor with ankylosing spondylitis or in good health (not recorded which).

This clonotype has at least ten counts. DNA of the CDR3: TGCAGTGCTAGAGATTCCGGACGCCACCAAGAGACCCAGTACTTC. Its translation is CSARDSGRHQETQYF. J is TRBJ2-5 and V is TRBV20-1; D not certain. V was shortened by 0 bases and J by 0 bases, with 11 bases between the two germline ends. CDR3 length: 15 residues. In germline, CDR1 is DFQATT, CDR2 SNEGSKA (reference sequence).

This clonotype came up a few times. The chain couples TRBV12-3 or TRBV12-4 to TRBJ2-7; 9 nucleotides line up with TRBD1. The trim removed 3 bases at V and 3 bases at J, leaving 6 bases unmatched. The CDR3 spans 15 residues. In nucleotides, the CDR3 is TGTGCCAGCAGTTTCTCCGGGACAGGGAACTACGAGCAGTACTTC. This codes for CASSFSGTGNYEQYF.